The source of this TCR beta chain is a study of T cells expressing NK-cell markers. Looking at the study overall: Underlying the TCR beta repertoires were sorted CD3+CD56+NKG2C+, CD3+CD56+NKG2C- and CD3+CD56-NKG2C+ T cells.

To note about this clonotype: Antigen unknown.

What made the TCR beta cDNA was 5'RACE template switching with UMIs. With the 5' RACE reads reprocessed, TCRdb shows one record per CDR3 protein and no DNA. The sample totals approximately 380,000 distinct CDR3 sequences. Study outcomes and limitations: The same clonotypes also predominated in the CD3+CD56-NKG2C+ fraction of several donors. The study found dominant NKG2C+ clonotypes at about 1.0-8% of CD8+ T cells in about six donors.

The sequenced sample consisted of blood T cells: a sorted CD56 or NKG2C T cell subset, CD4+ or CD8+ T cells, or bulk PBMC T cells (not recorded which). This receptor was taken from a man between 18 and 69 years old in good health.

CDR3 amino acids: CASSSLRSHRGHETQYF. This chain connects TRBV7-2 to TRBJ2-5; TCRdb picks TRBD1, but there is no DNA to check that call. The germline V gene has CDR1 SGHTA and CDR2 FQGNSA. CDR3 length: 17 amino acids. Complete variable domain (other parts from reference TRBV7-2 and TRBJ2-5): GAGVSQSPSNKVTEKGKDVELRCDPISGHTALYWYRQSLGQGLEFLIYFQGNSAPDKSGLPSDRFSAERTGGSVSTLTIQRTQQEDSAVYLCASSSLRSHRGHETQYFGPGTRLLVL.